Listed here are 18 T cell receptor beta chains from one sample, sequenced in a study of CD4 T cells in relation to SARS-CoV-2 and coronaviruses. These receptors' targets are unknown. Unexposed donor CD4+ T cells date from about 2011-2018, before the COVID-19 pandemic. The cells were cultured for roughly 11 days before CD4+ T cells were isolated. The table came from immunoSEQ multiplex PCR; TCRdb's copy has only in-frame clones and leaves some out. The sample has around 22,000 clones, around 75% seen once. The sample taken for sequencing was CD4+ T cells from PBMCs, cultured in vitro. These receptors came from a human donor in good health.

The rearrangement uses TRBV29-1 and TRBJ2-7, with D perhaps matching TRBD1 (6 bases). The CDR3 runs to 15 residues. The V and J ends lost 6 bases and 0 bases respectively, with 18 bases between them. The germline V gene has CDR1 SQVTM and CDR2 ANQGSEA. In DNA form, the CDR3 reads TGCAGCGTCGCCCCTGCAGGGGTTGGCTCCTACGAGCAGTACTTC. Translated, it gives CSVAPAGVGSYEQYF.

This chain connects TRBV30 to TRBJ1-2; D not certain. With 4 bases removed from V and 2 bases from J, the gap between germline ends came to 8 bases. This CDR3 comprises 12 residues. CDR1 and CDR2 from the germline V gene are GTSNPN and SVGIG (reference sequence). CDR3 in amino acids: CAWNTENYGYTF. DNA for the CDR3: TGTGCCTGGAACACAGAGAACTATGGCTACACCTTC.

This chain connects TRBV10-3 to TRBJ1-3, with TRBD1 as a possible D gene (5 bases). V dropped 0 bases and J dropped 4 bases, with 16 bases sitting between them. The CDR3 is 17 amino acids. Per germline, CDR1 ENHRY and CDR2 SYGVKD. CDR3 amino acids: CAISESIWTTTGNTIYF. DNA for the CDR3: TGTGCCATCAGTGAGTCGATTTGGACAACGACCGGAAACACCATATATTTT.

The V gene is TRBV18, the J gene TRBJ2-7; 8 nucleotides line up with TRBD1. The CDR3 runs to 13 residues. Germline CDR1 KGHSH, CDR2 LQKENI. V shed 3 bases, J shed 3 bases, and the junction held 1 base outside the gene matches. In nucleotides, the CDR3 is TGTGCCAGCTCACCTACAGGGGGCTACGAGCAGTACTTC. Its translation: CASSPTGGYEQYF.

CDR3 amino acids: CASSPGTGDYEQYF. CDR3 sequence (DNA): TGCGCCAGCAGCCCCGGGACAGGAGACTACGAGCAGTACTTC. V and J are TRBV5-1 and TRBJ2-7, with 8 bases that match TRBD1. V was pared by 4 bases and J by 3 bases, with 6 bases of the junction left unmatched. CDR1 is SGHRS, CDR2 YFSETQ, per germline. This CDR3 region has 14 residues.

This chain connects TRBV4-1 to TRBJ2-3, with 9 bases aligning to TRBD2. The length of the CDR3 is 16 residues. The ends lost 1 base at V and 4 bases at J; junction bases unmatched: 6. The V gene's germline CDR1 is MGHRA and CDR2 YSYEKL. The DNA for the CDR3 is TGCGCCAGCAGCCAAGTGAGTAGCGGGGGCCCAGATACGCAGTATTTT. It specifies CASSQVSSGGPDTQYF.

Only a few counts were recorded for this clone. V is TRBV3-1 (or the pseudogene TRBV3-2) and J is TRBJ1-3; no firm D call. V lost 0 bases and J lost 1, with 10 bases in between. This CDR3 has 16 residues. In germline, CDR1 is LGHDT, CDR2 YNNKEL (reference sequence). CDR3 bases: TGTGCCAGCAGCCAAGATTGGAGCCGATCTGGAAACACCATATATTTT. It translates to CASSQDWSRSGNTIYF.

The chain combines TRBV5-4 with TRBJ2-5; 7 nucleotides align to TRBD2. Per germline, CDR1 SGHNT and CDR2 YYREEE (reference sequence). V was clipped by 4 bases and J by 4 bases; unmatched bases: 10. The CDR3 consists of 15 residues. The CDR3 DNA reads TGTGCCAGCAGCAGCGGGACTCCCCTTGGAGAGACCCAGTACTTC. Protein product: CASSSGTPLGETQYF.

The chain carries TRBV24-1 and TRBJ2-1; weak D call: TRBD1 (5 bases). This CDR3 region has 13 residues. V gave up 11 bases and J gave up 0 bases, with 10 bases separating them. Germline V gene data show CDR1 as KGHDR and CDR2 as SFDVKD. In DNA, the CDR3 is TGTGCCAGTAGACAGAGCTCCTACAATGAGCAGTTCTTC. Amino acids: CASRQSSYNEQFF.

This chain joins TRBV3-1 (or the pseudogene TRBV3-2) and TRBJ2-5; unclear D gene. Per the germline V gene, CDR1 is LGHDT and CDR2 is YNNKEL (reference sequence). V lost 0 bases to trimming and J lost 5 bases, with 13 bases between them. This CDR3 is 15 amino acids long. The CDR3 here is CASSQDLRTKETQYF. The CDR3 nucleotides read TGTGCCAGCAGCCAAGATCTGCGCACGAAGGAGACCCAGTACTTC.

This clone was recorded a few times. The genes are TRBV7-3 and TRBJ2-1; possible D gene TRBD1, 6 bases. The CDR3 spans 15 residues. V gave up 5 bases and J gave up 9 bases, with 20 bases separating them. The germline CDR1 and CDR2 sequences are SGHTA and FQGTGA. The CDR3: CASSRSGTTYSEQFF. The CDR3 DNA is TGTGCCAGCAGCAGATCCGGGACAACCTATAGTGAGCAGTTCTTC. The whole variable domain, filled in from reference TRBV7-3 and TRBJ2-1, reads GAGVSQTPSNKVTEKGKYVELRCDPISGHTALYWYRQSLGQGPEFLIYFQGTGAADDSGLPNDRFFAVRPEGSVSTLKIQRTERGDSAVYLCASSRSGTTYSEQFFGPGTRLTVL.

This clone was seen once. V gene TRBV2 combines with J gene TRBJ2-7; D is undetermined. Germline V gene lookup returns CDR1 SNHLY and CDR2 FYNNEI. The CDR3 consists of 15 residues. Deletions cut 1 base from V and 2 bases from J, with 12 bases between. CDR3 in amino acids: CASSEELGWAYEQYF. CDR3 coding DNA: TGTGCCAGCAGTGAAGAGTTGGGCTGGGCCTACGAGCAGTACTTC. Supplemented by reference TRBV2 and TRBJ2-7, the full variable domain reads EPEVTQTPSHQVTQMGQEVILRCVPISNHLYFYWYRQILGQKVEFLVSFYNNEISEKSEIFDDQFSVERPDGSNFTLKIRSTKLEDSAMYFCASSEELGWAYEQYFGPGTRLTVT.

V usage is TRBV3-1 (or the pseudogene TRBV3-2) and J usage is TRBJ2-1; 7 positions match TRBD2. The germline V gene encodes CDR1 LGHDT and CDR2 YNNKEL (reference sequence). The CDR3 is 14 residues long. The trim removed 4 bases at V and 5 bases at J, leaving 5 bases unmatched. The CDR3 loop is CASSRAGSNNEQFF. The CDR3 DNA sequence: TGTGCCAGCAGCCGAGCGGGAAGCAACAATGAGCAGTTCTTC.

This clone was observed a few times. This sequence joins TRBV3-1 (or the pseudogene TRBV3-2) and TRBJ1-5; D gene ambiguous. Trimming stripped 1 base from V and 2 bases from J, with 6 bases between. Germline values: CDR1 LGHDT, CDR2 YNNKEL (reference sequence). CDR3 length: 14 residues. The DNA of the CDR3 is TGTGCCAGCAGCCAAGGGGTGGGCAATCAGCCCCAGCATTTT. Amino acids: CASSQGVGNQPQHF.

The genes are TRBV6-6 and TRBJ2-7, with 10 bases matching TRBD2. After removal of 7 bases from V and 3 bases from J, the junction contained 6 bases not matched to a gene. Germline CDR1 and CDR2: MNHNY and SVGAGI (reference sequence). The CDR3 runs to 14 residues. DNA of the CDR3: TGTGCCAGCACGCTAGCGGGAGCGGACTACGAGCAGTACTTC. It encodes CASTLAGADYEQYF.

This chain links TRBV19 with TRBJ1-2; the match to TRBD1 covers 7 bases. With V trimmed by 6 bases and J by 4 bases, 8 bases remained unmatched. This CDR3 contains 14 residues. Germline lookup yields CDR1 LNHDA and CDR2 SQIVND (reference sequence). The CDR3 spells CASSPGQHSYGYTF. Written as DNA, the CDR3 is TGTGCCAGTAGCCCGGGACAGCACAGCTATGGCTACACCTTC. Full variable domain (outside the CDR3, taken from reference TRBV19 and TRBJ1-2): DGGITQSPKYLFRKEGQNVTLSCEQNLNHDAMYWYRQDPGQGLRLIYYSQIVNDFQKGDIAEGYSVSREKKESFPLTVTSAQKNPTAFYLCASSPGQHSYGYTFGSGTRLTVV.

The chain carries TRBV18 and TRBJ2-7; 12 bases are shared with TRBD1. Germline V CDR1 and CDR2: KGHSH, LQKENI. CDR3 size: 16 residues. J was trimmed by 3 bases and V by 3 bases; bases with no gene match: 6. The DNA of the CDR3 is TGTGCCAGCTCACCGGGGACAGGGGGCTTAGGCTACGAGCAGTACTTC. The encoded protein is CASSPGTGGLGYEQYF.

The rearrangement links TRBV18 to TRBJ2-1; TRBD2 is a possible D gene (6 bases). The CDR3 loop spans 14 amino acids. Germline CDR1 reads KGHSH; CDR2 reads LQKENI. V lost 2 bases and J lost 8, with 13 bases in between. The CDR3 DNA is TGTGCCAGCTCACCAGGCAGGGAGGTTCATGAGCAGTTCTTC. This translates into CASSPGREVHEQFF.